The present T cell receptor beta chain was sequenced within a study of cytomegalovirus exposure and HLA in healthy donors. Study-level points and caveats: A later analysis linked a missense variant in DCLRE1C to the trimming of TCR beta V and J genes. Several of the most significant clusters were apparently associated with common viral pathogens in a later analysis.

It was with 60 Vbeta and 13 Jbeta primers that the PCR ran. Assay used: immunoSEQ multiplex PCR; TCRdb lists only in-frame clones, some missing. Of 150,000 or so clones detected, almost 85% appear once; the ten largest clones hold approximately 2%. V gave up 2 bases and J gave up 0 bases, with 11 bases separating them. CDR1 is GTSNPN and CDR2 is SVGIG in the germline V gene (reference sequence). This CDR3 has 15 amino acids. A remark on this clone: Its antigen is unknown.

Each donor was nominally healthy when sampled (though unrecorded immune exposures were likely). This receptor was identified in a woman between 40 and 55 years old in good health and CMV-seronegative. Sample: PBMCs. V gene TRBV30 combines with J gene TRBJ1-3, with D uncertain. CDR3 nucleotides: TGTGCCTGGAGTTTTGGGAGAAGCTCTGGAAACACCATATATTTT. This codes for CAWSFGRSSGNTIYF.